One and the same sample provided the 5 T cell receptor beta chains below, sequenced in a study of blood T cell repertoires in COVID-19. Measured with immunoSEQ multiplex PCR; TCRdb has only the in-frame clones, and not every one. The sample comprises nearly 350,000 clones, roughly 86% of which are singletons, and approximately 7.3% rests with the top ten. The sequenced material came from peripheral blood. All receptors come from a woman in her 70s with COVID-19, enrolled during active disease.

The DNA of the CDR3 is TGCGCCAGCAGCCAAGTAGCGGGGGCGGGAGATACGCAGTATTTT. It translates to CASSQVAGAGDTQYF. The chain uses TRBV4-3 and TRBJ2-3; TRBD2 agrees at 9 bases. With 1 base clipped from V and 5 bases from J, the junction kept 4 bases outside the gene matches. Looked up from germline, CDR1 is LGHNA and CDR2 is YSLEER. The length of the CDR3 is 15 residues.

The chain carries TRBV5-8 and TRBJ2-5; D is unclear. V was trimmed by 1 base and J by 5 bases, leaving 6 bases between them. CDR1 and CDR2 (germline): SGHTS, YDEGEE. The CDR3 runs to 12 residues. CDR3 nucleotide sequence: TGTGCCAGCAGCTTGAACACCGAGACCCAGTACTTC. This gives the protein CASSLNTETQYF.

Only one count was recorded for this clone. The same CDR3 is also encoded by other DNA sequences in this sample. CDR3 sequence: CASSPGTSTDTQYF. CDR3 nucleotide sequence: TGCGCCAGCAGTCCCGGGACTAGCACAGATACGCAGTATTTT. V usage is TRBV5-1 and J usage is TRBJ2-3; maybe TRBD2 (6 bases). Germline CDR1 reads SGHRS; CDR2 reads YFSETQ. Trimming cost V 5 bases and J 0 bases, with 10 bases left between them. The CDR3 spans 14 residues.

This chain's CDR3 is CASSEQVNEQFF. The CDR3 nucleotides read TGTGCCAGCAGTGAACAGGTGAATGAGCAGTTCTTC. V and J are TRBV2 and TRBJ2-1; D is unresolved. V was shortened by 2 bases and J by 7 bases, with 6 bases between the two germline ends. The CDR3 runs to 12 residues. Germline assignment: CDR1 SNHLY and CDR2 FYNNEI.

The CDR3 here is CASSQAGTGDTEAFF. DNA of the CDR3: TGCGCCAGCAGCCAGGCCGGGACAGGGGACACTGAAGCTTTCTTT. The genes are TRBV4-3 and TRBJ1-1; 10 positions agree with TRBD1. This CDR3 contains 15 residues. CDR1 and CDR2 from the germline V gene are LGHNA and YSLEER. After removal of 3 bases from V and 3 bases from J, the junction contained 4 bases not matched to a gene.